Given below is one T cell receptor beta chain in context. This specimen belongs to a study of T cell repertoires in cytomegalovirus infection. From the reads, TCRdb called clonotypes with MiXCR, one entry per CDR3 protein. The sample lists 400,000 or so distinct CDR3 sequences, roughly 31% occurring once. Germline V CDR1 and CDR2: LGHDT, YNNKEL (reference sequence). The CDR3 has 14 amino acids. Trimming left V 0 bases short and J 8 bases short, with 13 bases between. Sequences were obtained from PBMCs. The receptor's source is a human donor in good health (CMV status not recorded). Some clones in this sample may be carry-over from other donors' samples. The chain couples TRBV3-1 to TRBJ1-2; no firm D call. CDR3 nucleotide sequence: TGTGCCAGCAGCCAAGAGGCTGTACGCGGCGGCTACACCTTC. It encodes CASSQEAVRGGYTF.